These 18 T cell receptor beta chains share one sample of origin, sequenced in a study of T cell clonotyping in hematopoietic cell transplantation. TCRdb keeps only in-frame clones here, not all; method: immunoSEQ multiplex PCR. The table has 7,200 or so clones, around 88% seen once. The source was PBMCs, collected 100 days after allogeneic stem cell transplant. The receptors originated from a young adult male patient who had an allogeneic stem cell transplant from a related donor, so the T cells may come from the graft donor. Some clones in this sample may be carry-over from other donors' samples.

This clone showed up just a few times. The chain employs TRBV4-3 and TRBJ1-1; D may be TRBD1 (5 bases). This CDR3 is built from 15 residues. Per the germline V gene, CDR1 is LGHNA and CDR2 is YSLEER. Trimming shortened V by 0 bases and J by 5 bases, and 13 bases separated the two germline ends. CDR3 region: CASSQEARRGTEAFF. The CDR3 DNA sequence: TGCGCCAGCAGCCAAGAGGCGCGGCGGGGGACTGAAGCTTTCTTT.

The chain couples TRBV4-3 to TRBJ2-2; D remains unclear. Trimming removed 0 bases at V and 4 bases at J, with 12 bases between. Germline CDR1 LGHNA, CDR2 YSLEER. The CDR3 has 16 residues. The CDR3 reads CASSQESMVATGELFF. The CDR3 region has the DNA TGCGCCAGCAGCCAAGAAAGTATGGTCGCCACCGGGGAGCTGTTTTTT.

This sequence joins TRBV4-2 and TRBJ2-3; TRBD2 matches at 8 bases. Germline-derived CDR1 and CDR2 are LGHNA and YNFKEQ. V lost 2 bases to trimming and J lost 0 bases; unmatched junction nucleotides: 7. There are 17 residues in the CDR3. The CDR3 here is CASSQSGGVSSTDTQYF. The CDR3 nucleotides read TGTGCCAGCAGCCAATCCGGGGGGGTCTCTAGCACAGATACGCAGTATTTT.

The chain recombines TRBV19 with TRBJ2-1; TRBD1 matches 12 bases. Trimming removed 3 bases from V and 8 bases from J; junction bases left unmatched: 2. Germline V gene lookup returns CDR1 LNHDA and CDR2 SQIVND (reference sequence). This CDR3 is 14 amino acids long. The CDR3 loop reads CASSMGQGAYEQFF. In DNA form, the CDR3 reads TGTGCCAGTAGTATGGGACAGGGGGCTTATGAGCAGTTCTTC.

V usage is TRBV9 and J usage is TRBJ2-1; the D gene is possibly TRBD1 (6 bases). Trimming shortened V by 4 bases and J by 1 base, and 15 bases separated the two germline ends. Germline CDR1 SGDLS, CDR2 YYNGEE. This CDR3 spans 16 amino acids. The CDR3 region is CASSTRQVTSYNEQFF. As DNA, the CDR3 is TGTGCCAGCAGCACCCGACAGGTTACATCCTACAATGAGCAGTTCTTC. Full variable domain (remainder filled in from reference TRBV9 and TRBJ2-1): DSGVTQTPKHLITATGQRVTLRCSPRSGDLSVYWYQQSLDQGLQFLIQYYNGEERAKGNILERFSAQQFPDLHSELNLSSLELGDSALYFCASSTRQVTSYNEQFFGPGTRLTVL.

The chain couples TRBV5-1 to TRBJ2-5, with D perhaps assigned TRBD1 or TRBD2 (7 bases each). V shed 4 bases and J shed 3 bases, with 13 bases lying between them. The CDR3 has 14 residues. Germline assignment: CDR1 SGHRS and CDR2 YFSETQ. CDR3 nucleotide sequence: TGCGCCAGCAGCGCAGGGGGGGTAGAAGAGACCCAGTACTTC. Translated, it gives CASSAGGVEETQYF. Drawing the rest from reference TRBV5-1 and TRBJ2-5, the complete variable domain is KAGVTQTPRYLIKTRGQQVTLSCSPISGHRSVSWYQQTPGQGLQFLFEYFSETQRNKGNFPGRFSGRQFSNSRSEMNVSTLELGDSALYLCASSAGGVEETQYFGPGTRLLVL.

V gene TRBV6-8 combines with J gene TRBJ2-7; D gene uncertain. CDR1 and CDR2 (germline): MNHGY, SAAAGT. The CDR3 extends over 11 amino acids. The V and J ends lost 2 bases and 5 bases respectively, with 4 bases between them. CDR3 in amino acids: CASSYRDEQYV. DNA of the CDR3: TGTGCCAGCAGTTACAGGGACGAGCAGTACGTC.

CDR3 coding DNA: TGTGCCAGCAGTGAATTCCAGGGGGTCAGTCCGGATGGCTACACCTTC. Amino acid sequence: CASSEFQGVSPDGYTF. This rearrangement joins TRBV25-1 to TRBJ1-2; the match to TRBD1 covers 7 bases. This CDR3 is built from 16 residues. Germline V gives CDR1 MGHDK, CDR2 SYGVNS. The junction had 11 bases not matched to a gene; V was cut back by 1 base and J by 6 bases.

This clone has a single count. The chain combines TRBV4-1 with TRBJ2-1; 7 bases align to TRBD2. V shed 0 bases, J shed 5 bases, and the junction held 13 bases outside the gene matches. Germline V CDR1 and CDR2: MGHRA, YSYEKL. There are 18 residues in the CDR3. The CDR3: CASSQDKAQGLSNNEQFF. The CDR3 DNA is TGCGCCAGCAGCCAAGATAAGGCGCAGGGACTATCCAACAATGAGCAGTTCTTC.

The rearrangement uses TRBV7-3 and TRBJ2-2; TRBD2 matches at 10 bases. The trim removed 1 base at V and 5 bases at J, leaving 7 bases unmatched. In germline, CDR1 is SGHTA, CDR2 FQGTGA. The CDR3 runs 17 residues. The CDR3 reads CASSLRAGGPRTGELFF. The CDR3 nucleotides are TGTGCCAGCAGCTTAAGAGCGGGAGGGCCACGTACCGGGGAGCTGTTTTTT.

The rearrangement joins TRBV7-3 to TRBJ2-1, with 7 bases that match TRBD1. This CDR3 has 16 residues. The trim removed 4 bases at V and 10 bases at J, leaving 16 bases unmatched. Germline lookup yields CDR1 SGHTA and CDR2 FQGTGA. The CDR3 loop is CASSSRRGGNVGEQFF. The CDR3 DNA follows: TGTGCCAGCAGCTCCCGAAGAGGGGGCAATGTAGGAGAGCAGTTCTTC. The full variable domain, completed using reference TRBV7-3 and TRBJ2-1, is GAGVSQTPSNKVTEKGKYVELRCDPISGHTALYWYRQSLGQGPEFLIYFQGTGAADDSGLPNDRFFAVRPEGSVSTLKIQRTERGDSAVYLCASSSRRGGNVGEQFFGPGTRLTVL.

The V and J genes are TRBV14 and TRBJ2-2; 10 positions agree with TRBD2. The CDR3 extends over 15 amino acids. CDR1 SGHDN and CDR2 FVKESK come from the germline V gene. V lost 5 bases to trimming and J lost 7 bases; unmatched junction nucleotides: 7. The DNA for the CDR3 is TGTGCCAGCAGCGGGCTAGCGGGAGCTATCGGGGAGCTGTTTTTT. Its translation is CASSGLAGAIGELFF.

The CDR3 loop reads CASSQSRNEQFF. In DNA form, the CDR3 reads TGCGCCAGCAGCCAGAGCCGCAATGAGCAGTTCTTC. The gene calls are TRBV4-1 and TRBJ2-1; D is unclear. Trimming removed 3 bases at V and 6 bases at J, with 6 bases between. The germline gives CDR1 MGHRA, CDR2 YSYEKL. The CDR3 totals 12 residues.

A single count supports this clone. This chain uses TRBV9 with TRBJ1-1; D is undetermined. Between the trimmed V and J ends, which lost 3 bases and 6 bases, there was a span of 9 bases. This CDR3 region has 12 residues. Germline V gene lookup returns CDR1 SGDLS and CDR2 YYNGEE. The CDR3 sequence is CASSGRGSEAFF. The CDR3 coding sequence is TGTGCCAGCAGCGGTAGAGGGTCTGAAGCTTTCTTT.

The chain recombines TRBV4-1 with TRBJ1-1; a weak D match, TRBD1 (5 bases). The CDR3 sequence is 15 residues long. Germline V gene data show CDR1 as MGHRA and CDR2 as YSYEKL. Trimming cost V 1 base and J 3 bases, with 12 bases left between them. CDR3 nucleotide sequence: TGCGCCAGCAGCCAAGGACAGACTTATGACACTGAAGCTTTCTTT. It encodes CASSQGQTYDTEAFF.

CDR3 protein: CASSLRLADEQFF. The CDR3 nucleotides read TGCGCCAGCAGCTTGAGACTAGCCGATGAGCAGTTCTTC. The chain links TRBV5-1 to TRBJ2-1, with TRBD2 matching over 7 bases. CDR1 and CDR2 (germline): SGHRS, YFSETQ. Trimming cost V 1 base and J 8 bases; bases outside gene matches: 3. This CDR3 has 13 residues.

The chain has TRBV30 and TRBJ1-6; tentative D call: TRBD1 (5 bases). Germline lookup yields CDR1 GTSNPN and CDR2 SVGIG (reference sequence). With 3 bases removed from V and 0 bases from J, the gap between germline ends came to 9 bases. The CDR3 runs to 15 residues. The CDR3, as DNA: TGTGCCTGGAGAACCGGGACCTCCTATAATTCACCCCTCCACTTT. Translated, it gives CAWRTGTSYNSPLHF.

The V gene is TRBV5-1, the J gene TRBJ2-3, with 8 bases identical to TRBD1. The germline gives CDR1 SGHRS, CDR2 YFSETQ. V was clipped by 5 bases and J by 1 base; unmatched bases: 9. The CDR3 extends over 16 amino acids. CDR3 sequence reads: CASRAAGGEGTDTQYF. DNA of the CDR3: TGCGCCAGCAGGGCCGCAGGGGGCGAGGGCACAGATACGCAGTATTTT.